The 23 T cell receptor beta chains below come from one sample, sequenced in a study of blood T cell repertoires in COVID-19. Using immunoSEQ multiplex PCR, the repertoire was profiled, and TCRdb retains in-frame clones only, with some absent. This table holds some 120,000 clones, 80% to 90% found once. The specimen sequenced was peripheral blood. These receptor sequences come from an older man with active or convalescent COVID-19.

This clone was detected a few times. The chain joins TRBV30 to TRBJ1-5; the match to TRBD1 covers 9 bases. CDR1 is GTSNPN and CDR2 is SVGIG in the germline V gene (reference sequence). CDR3 length: 14 amino acids. V lost 3 bases, J lost 6 bases, and 6 bases stayed unmatched. The chain's CDR3 is CAWSAQGAGQPQHF. The CDR3 DNA follows: TGTGCCTGGAGCGCACAGGGGGCAGGTCAGCCCCAGCATTTT.

J is TRBJ1-6 and V is TRBV2; 7 nucleotides agree with TRBD1. This CDR3 is built from 13 residues. V gave up 7 bases and J gave up 9 bases; unmatched junction bases: 6. Germline CDR1 is SNHLY and CDR2 is FYNNEI. CDR3 amino acids: CASTTGIGSPLHF. DNA of the CDR3: TGTGCCAGCACGACAGGGATCGGTTCACCCCTCCACTTT.

The V gene is TRBV5-1, the J gene TRBJ2-7; no reliable D call. The CDR3 length is 14 residues. Germline V gene sequence: CDR1 SGHRS, CDR2 YFSETQ. The V and J ends lost 0 bases and 2 bases respectively, with 9 bases between them. The CDR3 region is CASSLELSTYEQYF. Here the CDR3 DNA reads TGCGCCAGCAGCTTGGAACTTAGTACCTACGAGCAGTACTTC.

CDR3 region: CASRMQGGTEAFF. The CDR3 region has the DNA TGCGCCAGCAGGATGCAGGGTGGCACTGAAGCTTTCTTT. The chain has TRBV5-1 and TRBJ1-1, with D possibly TRBD1 on 5 matching bases. V gave up 5 bases and J gave up 4 bases, with 12 bases separating them. The CDR3 is 13 residues long. Germline assignment: CDR1 SGHRS and CDR2 YFSETQ.

In regard to this clone: Other DNA sequences in the sample encode the same CDR3. This chain uses TRBV29-1 with TRBJ1-2; D may be TRBD1 (5 bases). The V gene's germline CDR1 is SQVTM and CDR2 ANQGSEA. Trimming took 5 bases from V and 3 from J, leaving 10 bases between them. The CDR3 runs 12 residues. In nucleotides, the CDR3 is TGCAGCGTTAGCCAGGGTGACTATGGCTACACCTTC. Translating it yields CSVSQGDYGYTF.

V usage is TRBV24-1 and J usage is TRBJ2-5, with D possibly TRBD2 on 6 matching bases. The CDR3 has 16 amino acids. Trimming cost V 4 bases and J 4 bases, with 18 bases left between them. Germline loops: CDR1 KGHDR, CDR2 SFDVKD. CDR3 in DNA: TGTGCCACCAGTGAAGGAGGGAATTTGGGTAGAGAGACCCAGTACTTC. Its translation is CATSEGGNLGRETQYF.

The rearrangement joins TRBV28 to TRBJ1-4; D is undetermined. Trimming cost V 3 bases and J 8 bases, with 7 bases left between them. This CDR3 region has 12 residues. Germline-derived CDR1 and CDR2 are MDHEN and SYDVKM. The CDR3 spells CASSFSEEKLFF. CDR3 in DNA: TGTGCCAGCAGTTTTTCAGAAGAAAAACTGTTTTTT.

The chain is built from TRBV30 and TRBJ1-2, with D tentatively TRBD1 (5 bases). CDR3 length: 15 residues. CDR1 GTSNPN and CDR2 SVGIG come from the germline V gene (reference sequence). Trimming shortened V by 0 bases and J by 5 bases, and 16 bases separated the two germline ends. The chain's CDR3 is CAWSVSPGQPYGYTF. The CDR3 DNA is TGTGCCTGGAGTGTTTCCCCAGGGCAACCATATGGCTACACCTTC.

The rearrangement joins TRBV30 to TRBJ1-2; possible D gene TRBD1, 5 bases. This CDR3 spans 11 amino acids. The V and J ends lost 2 bases and 8 bases respectively, with 9 bases between them. Germline V lookup: CDR1 GTSNPN, CDR2 SVGIG (reference sequence). The CDR3 sequence is CAWSLGAGYTF. Written as DNA, the CDR3 is TGTGCCTGGAGTCTAGGGGCCGGCTACACCTTC.

This clone was detected once. The chain recombines TRBV18 with TRBJ2-5; a possible D gene is TRBD1 (6 bases). Trimming left V 4 bases short and J 3 bases short, with 12 bases between. The length of the CDR3 is 14 residues. CDR1 KGHSH and CDR2 LQKENI come from the germline V gene. This CDR3 reads CASSLSNREETQYF. The CDR3 bases are TGTGCCAGCTCACTGTCTAACAGGGAAGAGACCCAGTACTTC.

The chain links TRBV5-1 to TRBJ2-7; no clear D gene. Germline V gene data show CDR1 as SGHRS and CDR2 as YFSETQ. The CDR3 consists of 16 residues. The V and J ends lost 0 bases and 0 bases respectively, with 13 bases between them. CDR3 DNA: TGCGCCAGCAGCTTGGATGTAGCAAAAGGCTCCTACGAGCAGTACTTC. Its translation is CASSLDVAKGSYEQYF.

The chain recombines TRBV11-3 with TRBJ2-3; 12 bases align to TRBD1. V shed 3 bases, J shed 2 bases, and the junction held 0 bases outside the gene matches. The CDR3 contains 15 residues. Per the germline V gene, CDR1 is SGHNT and CDR2 is YENEEA. The CDR3: CASSLGQGATDTQYF. CDR3 nucleotide sequence: TGTGCCAGCAGCTTGGGACAGGGGGCCACAGATACGCAGTATTTT. The full variable domain, its missing parts supplied by reference TRBV11-3 and TRBJ2-3, is EAGVVQSPRYKIIEKKQPVAFWCNPISGHNTLYWYLQNLGQGPELLIRYENEEAVDDSQLPKDRFSAERLKGVDSTLKIQPAELGDSAVYLCASSLGQGATDTQYFGPGTRLTVL.

This clone was seen once. This rearrangement joins TRBV6-5 to TRBJ2-1; a weak D match, TRBD1 (5 bases). CDR1 is MNHEY and CDR2 is SVGAGI in the germline V gene. The CDR3 loop spans 15 amino acids. V lost 5 bases, J lost 4 bases, and 15 bases lay in between. For the CDR3, the DNA is TGTGCCAGCAGTACCCCAAGGACACGATACAATGAGCAGTTCTTC. As protein: CASSTPRTRYNEQFF.

The sample holds one count of this clone. The rearrangement uses TRBV28 and TRBJ2-2; 9 bases fit TRBD1. The CDR3 is 18 residues long. V gave up 7 bases and J gave up 4 bases; unmatched junction bases: 16. Germline loops: CDR1 MDHEN, CDR2 SYDVKM. CDR3 amino acids: CASNKIPGQGRSTGELFF. The CDR3, as DNA: TGTGCCAGCAACAAAATTCCGGGACAGGGTAGGAGCACCGGGGAGCTGTTTTTT.

This rearrangement joins TRBV21-1 to TRBJ1-1; the table assigns TRBD1, which was not confirmed against the DNA. TRBV21-1 is classified as a pseudogene. The length of the CDR3 is 14 residues. The chain's CDR3 is CASSAGQMNTEAFF. CDR3 DNA: TGTGCCAGCAGCGCGGGACAGATGAACACTGAAGCTTTCTTT.

The chain combines TRBV19 with TRBJ1-1, with no clear D. This CDR3 comprises 13 residues. The germline V gene has CDR1 LNHDA and CDR2 SQIVND (reference sequence). Between the trimmed V and J ends, which lost 3 bases and 1 base, there was a span of 6 bases. Here the CDR3 reads CASSMQENTEAFF. The DNA of the CDR3 is TGTGCCAGTAGTATGCAGGAGAACACTGAAGCTTTCTTT.

This clone was observed a handful of times. The genes are TRBV24-1 and TRBJ2-5, with 8 bases fitting TRBD1. V lost 5 bases, J lost 2 bases, and 3 bases stayed unmatched. CDR1 is KGHDR, CDR2 SFDVKD, per germline. The CDR3 covers 14 residues. CDR3 sequence (DNA): TGTGCCACCAGTGGTGGGGACAGGCAAGAGACCCAGTACTTC. Protein sequence: CATSGGDRQETQYF.

The V and J genes are TRBV19 and TRBJ2-2, with TRBD1 as a possible D gene (6 bases). Germline assignment: CDR1 LNHDA and CDR2 SQIVND (reference sequence). V dropped 1 base and J dropped 2 bases, with 11 bases sitting between them. The CDR3 length is 16 residues. The CDR3: CASSIVGAINTGELFF. The CDR3 region has the DNA TGTGCCAGTAGTATAGTGGGGGCAATCAACACCGGGGAGCTGTTTTTT.

The gene calls are TRBV6-6 and TRBJ1-3, with a tentative D call TRBD1 (5 bases). V dropped 5 bases and J dropped 2 bases, with 13 bases sitting between them. Germline V gene data show CDR1 as MNHNY and CDR2 as SVGAGI (reference sequence). The CDR3 contains 15 residues. This CDR3 reads CASSKTEGPGNTIYF. Here the CDR3 DNA reads TGTGCCAGCAGTAAAACGGAGGGGCCTGGAAACACCATATATTTT.

This chain joins TRBV28 and TRBJ2-3; D unclear. The CDR3 consists of 11 residues. The germline V and J ends were trimmed by 2 bases and 9 bases, with 6 bases remaining between them. Germline V CDR1 and CDR2: MDHEN, SYDVKM. The CDR3 coding sequence is TGTGCCAGCAGTTTAACATCGACGCAGTATTTT. Residues: CASSLTSTQYF.

The V and J genes are TRBV15 and TRBJ2-7; 9 bases line up with TRBD1. This CDR3 region has 14 residues. The germline CDR1 and CDR2 sequences are LNHNV and YYDKDF (reference sequence). J lost 2 bases, V lost 4 bases, and 3 bases had no gene match. The DNA for the CDR3 is TGTGCCACCAGCAATGACAGGGGGGCCTACGAGCAGTACTTC. Amino acids: CATSNDRGAYEQYF.

V usage is TRBV5-4 and J usage is TRBJ2-4, with no clear D. V was pared by 2 bases and J by 3 bases, with 18 bases between. The CDR3 loop spans 17 amino acids. From germline, CDR1 is SGHNT and CDR2 YYREEE (reference sequence). CDR3 nucleotides: TGTGCCAGCAGCTTTAGTGGATTCGGATGGAGCAAAAACATTCAGTACTTC. Encoded protein: CASSFSGFGWSKNIQYF.

The chain links TRBV6-5 to TRBJ1-3; weak D call: TRBD1 (6 bases). The CDR3 contains 15 residues. The germline CDR1 and CDR2 sequences are MNHEY and SVGAGI. Trimming removed 5 bases from V and 0 bases from J, with 11 bases in between. The CDR3 sequence: CASSRTDHSGNTIYF. The CDR3 nucleotides are TGTGCCAGCAGTCGGACAGACCACTCTGGAAACACCATATATTTT.